A single count supports the clone carrying this T cell receptor beta chain. The PCR contained 60 Vbeta and 13 Jbeta primers. TCRdb's table, derived via immunoSEQ multiplex PCR, lists solely in-frame clones and lacks some. The sample includes approximately 120,000 clones, roughly 82% of them seen just once. V lost 5 bases, J lost 2 bases, and 16 bases stayed unmatched. Germline lookup yields CDR1 PRHDT and CDR2 FYEKMQ (reference sequence). CDR3 length: 18 residues. These data come from a study of cytomegalovirus exposure and HLA in healthy donors. Donors had nominal health at sampling but likely had unrecorded immune exposures.

The chain uses TRBV13 and TRBJ2-5; 8 nucleotides agree with TRBD1. Sequences were obtained from PBMCs. This TCR was recovered from a man aged 40-49 years in good health and CMV-seropositive. CDR3 sequence (DNA): TGTGCCAGCAGCCACGCGACAGGGGAATTGGCACAACAAGAGACCCAGTACTTC. Translating it yields CASSHATGELAQQETQYF.